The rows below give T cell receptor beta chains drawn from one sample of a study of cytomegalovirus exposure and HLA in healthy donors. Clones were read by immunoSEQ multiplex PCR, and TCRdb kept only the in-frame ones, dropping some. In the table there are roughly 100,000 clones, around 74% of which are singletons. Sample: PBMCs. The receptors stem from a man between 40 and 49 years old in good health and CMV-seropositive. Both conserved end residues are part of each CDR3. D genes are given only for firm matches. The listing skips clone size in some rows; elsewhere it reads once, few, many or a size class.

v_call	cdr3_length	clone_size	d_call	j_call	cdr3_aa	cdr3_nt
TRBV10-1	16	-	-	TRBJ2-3	CASSESPPRDTDTQYF	TGCGCCAGCAGTGAGTCCCCCCCGCGCGACACAGATACGCAGTATTTT
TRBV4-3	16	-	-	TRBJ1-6	CASSPKDRRYNSPLHF	TGCGCCAGCAGCCCTAAAGACAGGCGCTATAATTCACCCCTCCACTTT
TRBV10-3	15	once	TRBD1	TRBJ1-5	CAISEKGTGNQPQHF	TGTGCCATCAGTGAGAAAGGGACAGGCAATCAGCCCCAGCATTTT
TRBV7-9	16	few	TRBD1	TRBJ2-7	CASSPPRQGKDNEQYF	TGTGCCAGCAGCCCACCCCGACAGGGGAAGGATAACGAGCAGTACTTC
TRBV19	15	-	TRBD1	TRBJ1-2	CASSLGQAINYGYTF	TGTGCCAGTAGTCTCGGACAGGCTATTAACTATGGCTACACCTTC
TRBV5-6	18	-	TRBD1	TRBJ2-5	CASSLMGQGPFLQETQYF	TGTGCCAGCAGCTTAATGGGACAGGGGCCTTTCCTCCAAGAGACCCAGTACTTC
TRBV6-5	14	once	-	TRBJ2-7	CASAPVHSSYEQYF	TGTGCCAGCGCCCCGGTGCATAGCTCCTACGAGCAGTACTTC
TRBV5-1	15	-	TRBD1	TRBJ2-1	CASSLATGFYNEQFF	TGCGCCAGCAGCTTGGCGACAGGGTTCTACAATGAGCAGTTCTTC
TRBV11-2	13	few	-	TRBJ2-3	CASSFEGADTQYF	TGTGCCAGCAGCTTCGAGGGTGCAGATACGCAGTATTTT
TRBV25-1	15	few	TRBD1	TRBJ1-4	CASSDDRDRGEKLFF	TGTGCCAGCAGTGATGACCGGGACAGGGGTGAAAAACTGTTTTTT
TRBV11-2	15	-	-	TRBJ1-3	CASTQLGVPGNTIYF	TGTGCCAGCACCCAGTTAGGGGTTCCTGGAAACACCATATATTTT
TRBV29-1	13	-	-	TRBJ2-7	CSVHVGGGGEQYF	TGCAGCGTTCACGTAGGGGGAGGGGGCGAGCAGTACTTC
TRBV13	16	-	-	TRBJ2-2	CASSLGKGKRAGELFF	TGTGCCAGCAGCTTAGGGAAGGGGAAGCGGGCCGGGGAGCTGTTTTTT
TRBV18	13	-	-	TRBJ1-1	CASSGRGSAEAFF	TGTGCCAGCTCGGGGCGGGGGAGCGCTGAAGCTTTCTTT
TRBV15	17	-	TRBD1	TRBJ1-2	CATRPRDRAAANYGYTF	TGTGCCACCAGACCACGGGACAGGGCGGCAGCTAACTATGGCTACACCTTC
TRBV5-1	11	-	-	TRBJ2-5	CASSSQETQYF	TGCGCCAGCAGCTCTCAAGAGACCCAGTACTTC